One T cell receptor (beta chain) is described in this entry. The data were taken from a study of blood T cell repertoires in COVID-19. Background on the study: Italy, Spain and the United States were the sources of the convalescent and acute COVID-19 samples. PBMCs, B-cell-depleted T cells, or T cells provided the cDNA or gDNA that made up the material.

As handled by the study authors: Amplification of reference gene primers was used by the study to estimate nucleated cell counts. Method: immunoSEQ multiplex PCR; TCRdb's copy keeps in-frame clones and lacks some. V and J calls and clone size follow that table, whereas D and trimming were derived from the DNA. Of under 250,000 clones listed, around three quarters were seen once; the top ten hold about 7%. V lost 5 bases and J 3 bases, leaving 12 bases between the germline ends. Per germline, CDR1 SGHVS and CDR2 FQNEAQ. The CDR3 length is 14 residues. Material: peripheral blood. The chain uses TRBV7-8 and TRBJ2-3; a weak D match, TRBD2 (7 bases). This sequence was found in a woman between 65 and 79 years old with acute or convalescent COVID-19. This CDR3 reads CASSLQGGTDTQYF. For the CDR3, the DNA is TGTGCCAGCAGCCTACAGGGAGGGACAGATACGCAGTATTTT.